This T cell receptor (beta chain) stems from a study of blood T cells in healthy people across ages. This CDR3 contains 15 residues. In germline, CDR1 is DFQATT, CDR2 SNEGSKA (reference sequence). Trimming removed 4 bases at V and 0 bases at J, with 16 bases between. This clonotype appeared many times. It was with a sample-barcoded 5' primer and a J-beta primer mix that a second PCR of roughly 7 to 12 cycles was run. MiXCR, applied by TCRdb to the 5' RACE reads, yields one record per CDR3 protein. This sample has about 650,000 distinct CDR3 sequences, with 40% to 65% found just once. This receptor was obtained from a woman older than 75 in good health. The sample comprised blood. V gene TRBV20-1 combines with J gene TRBJ2-7, with D perhaps matching TRBD1 or TRBD2 (5 bases each). This CDR3 is CSANRDLSASYEQYF. CDR3 nucleotide sequence: TGCAGTGCTAACCGGGACCTTAGCGCCTCCTACGAGCAGTACTTC.